This T cell receptor (beta chain) was identified during a study of shared clonotypes between healthy human individuals. Findings and caveats of the study: Generation of non-shared clonotypes was less probable than generation of clonotypes shared by all four donors. Larger richness was generally estimated for naive than memory subsets. It was expected that sequencing depth would affect clonotype sharing among donors.

To note about this clone: Its target is not known.

Investigators divided CD4+ cells into CD45RA+ naive and CD45RA-negative memory subsets. CDR1 and CDR2 (germline): MNHEY, SMNVEV (reference sequence). Trimming shortened V by 6 bases and J by 1 base, and 12 bases separated the two germline ends. This CDR3 is built from 14 residues. Assay: immunoSEQ multiplex PCR; the TCRdb copy retains only in-frame clones and omits some. The sample includes some 2.3 million clones, approximately 95% of them seen just once. The source of this sequence is a young man in good health. Some clones in this sample may be carry-over from other donors' samples. Sequences were obtained from naive CD4+ T cells from PBMCs. Subset indicated: CD45RA+ positively selected. This chain connects TRBV27 to TRBJ1-1; D remains unclear. Written as DNA, the CDR3 is TGTGCCAGCAGCCAGGTCCGGAGGAACACTGAAGCTTTCTTT. This gives the protein CASSQVRRNTEAFF.